These 12 T cell receptor beta chains were all obtained from the same sample, sequenced in a study of blood T cell repertoires in COVID-19. The assay was immunoSEQ multiplex PCR, and TCRdb's table has in-frame clones only and misses some. Here the sample spans 200,000 to 300,000 clones, roughly four fifths being singletons. Source material: peripheral blood. The receptor set was obtained from a woman aged 55-69 years with active or convalescent COVID-19.

The chain uses TRBV14 and TRBJ2-1; TRBD2 matches 8 bases. The V gene's germline CDR1 is SGHDN and CDR2 FVKESK. The J segment lost 12 bases and the V segment lost 8 bases, leaving 24 bases of the junction unmatched. This CDR3 comprises 17 residues. For the CDR3, the DNA is TGTGCCAGCTGTTCCAACCCGGGACGCCGGGGGGGGATAGGGCAGTTCTTC. This encodes CASCSNPGRRGGIGQFF.

J is TRBJ2-5 and V is TRBV23-1, with TRBD2 identical over 7 bases. TRBV23-1 is flagged as an ORF with uncertain function. The CDR3 extends over 19 amino acids. V gave up 2 bases and J gave up 1 base; unmatched junction bases: 16. The chain's CDR3 is CASSQPLLCGGKPQETQYF. CDR3 nucleotides: TGCGCCAGCAGTCAACCGTTACTCTGCGGGGGAAAACCCCAAGAGACCCAGTACTTC.

Here the CDR3 DNA reads TGTGCCTGGAGCCCAGGGGTCTATAGCAATCAGCCCCAGCATTTT. Protein: CAWSPGVYSNQPQHF. The chain joins TRBV30 to TRBJ1-5, with D possibly TRBD1 on 6 matching bases. The CDR3 spans 15 residues. Germline-derived CDR1 and CDR2 are GTSNPN and SVGIG (reference sequence). Trimming cost V 3 bases and J 0 bases, with 12 bases left between them.

The rearrangement links TRBV28 to TRBJ1-2, with D unresolved. V lost 4 bases and J lost 8, with 5 bases in between. CDR3 length equals 10 residues. Per germline, CDR1 MDHEN and CDR2 SYDVKM. DNA of the CDR3: TGTGCCAGCAGTTCCCGGGGCTACACCTTC. As protein: CASSSRGYTF.

This clone came up a few times. The V call is TRBV7-2, the J call TRBJ2-7; 7 positions agree with TRBD2. This CDR3 comprises 15 residues. From germline, CDR1 is SGHTA and CDR2 FQGNSA. J gave up 0 bases and V 5 bases, and 7 bases lay outside the gene matches. CDR3 sequence reads: CASSPAGGSSYEQYF. The CDR3 DNA is TGTGCCAGCAGCCCGGCCGGGGGGAGCTCCTACGAGCAGTACTTC.

Concerning this clone: The same CDR3 can be traced to other DNA sequences in this sample. The V and J genes are TRBV18 and TRBJ2-7, with 10 bases that match TRBD1. The CDR3 is 15 residues long. The germline V gene has CDR1 KGHSH and CDR2 LQKENI. V was pared by 3 bases and J by 2 bases, with 4 bases of the junction left unmatched. The CDR3 nucleotides read TGTGCCAGCTCACCCCCCGGACAGGGGGCCTACGAGCAGTACTTC. Protein sequence: CASSPPGQGAYEQYF.

This rearrangement joins TRBV19 to TRBJ1-5, with a possible D match to TRBD1 (6 bases). Looked up from germline, CDR1 is LNHDA and CDR2 is SQIVND (reference sequence). Trimming stripped 10 bases from V and 4 bases from J, with 23 bases between. The CDR3 runs to 16 residues. The CDR3 region is CATRSGGLLFNQPQHF. The CDR3 nucleotides are TGTGCCACCCGATCCGGGGGGCTCTTATTTAATCAGCCCCAGCATTTT.

The rearrangement joins TRBV4-1 to TRBJ1-5; D might be TRBD1 (6 bases). Trimming left V 4 bases short and J 2 bases short, with 15 bases between. The CDR3 is 16 residues long. Germline CDR1 MGHRA, CDR2 YSYEKL. The CDR3 DNA follows: TGCGCCAGCAGCCGATGGGGGCCGGAGGGCAATCAGCCCCAGCATTTT. It encodes CASSRWGPEGNQPQHF.

The chain employs TRBV7-3 and TRBJ2-2, with D hard to call. V lost 4 bases, J lost 0 bases, and 9 bases lay in between. The CDR3 sequence is 15 residues long. Germline V gene data show CDR1 as SGHTA and CDR2 as FQGTGA. CDR3 sequence reads: CASSSMAPNTGELFF. CDR3 nucleotides: TGTGCCAGCAGCTCGATGGCCCCGAACACCGGGGAGCTGTTTTTT.

The J gene is TRBJ1-2, the V gene TRBV10-3; 9 bases fit TRBD1. Looked up from germline, CDR1 is ENHRY and CDR2 is SYGVKD. V trimming: 10 bases; J trimming: 3 bases; junction bases outside the gene matches: 6. This CDR3 region has 13 residues. CDR3 protein: CATGQGMDYGYTF. The CDR3 DNA follows: TGTGCCACCGGACAGGGGATGGACTATGGCTACACCTTC.

For the CDR3, the DNA is TGTGCCACCTCGGGGATGAAGAGCCGCAATCAGCCCCAGCATTTT. This codes for CATSGMKSRNQPQHF. V usage is TRBV15 and J usage is TRBJ1-5; D ambiguous. Between the trimmed V and J ends, which lost 8 bases and 2 bases, there was a span of 16 bases. The CDR3 extends over 15 amino acids. CDR1 and CDR2 from the germline V gene are LNHNV and YYDKDF (reference sequence).

This chain links TRBV4-1 with TRBJ1-2; TRBD1 is a possible D gene (5 bases). V lost 0 bases to trimming and J lost 4 bases, with 21 bases between them. CDR3 length equals 18 residues. Looked up from germline, CDR1 is MGHRA and CDR2 is YSYEKL. The CDR3: CASSQERDAPRQSYGYTF. DNA for the CDR3: TGCGCCAGCAGCCAAGAAAGAGACGCCCCCCGACAGAGCTATGGCTACACCTTC.